Listed below are T cell receptor beta chains from one sample, sequenced in a study of human T cells and chemical hapten exposure. TCRdb fed the RACE reads into MiXCR, producing one record per CDR3 protein. The sample holds tens of thousands of distinct CDR3 sequences, about 7% seen once. This sample comprised whole blood, obtained in connection with sensitization to the hapten diphenylcyclopropenone (DPC). These receptors all stem from a woman under 40 with alopecia areata. Some clones in this sample may be carry-over from other donors' samples. Both conserved end residues are part of each CDR3. A D gene is named only where the DNA matches it firmly. Clone size appears in some rows only: once, few, many, or a class for an expanded clone.

D gene,V gene,J gene,clone size,CDR3 protein,CDR3 DNA
.,TRBV20-1,TRBJ1-2,many,CSARLSGYGGYTF,TGCAGTGCTAGATTATCAGGGTATGGTGGCTACACCTTC
TRBD1,TRBV10-3,TRBJ2-7,.,CAISGQGQGLQYF,TGTGCCATCAGTGGTCAGGGACAGGGATTGCAGTACTTC
.,TRBV29-1,TRBJ1-3,many,CSATGQSSGNTIYF,TGCAGCGCTACCGGACAGAGCTCTGGAAACACCATATATTTT
.,TRBV6-1,TRBJ1-5,many,CASSPQGDQPQHF,TGTGCCAGCAGTCCACAAGGAGATCAGCCCCAGCATTTT
.,TRBV27,TRBJ2-2,many,CASNRDGSNTGELFF,TGTGCCAGCAACCGCGACGGGTCGAACACCGGGGAGCTGTTTTTT
.,TRBV7-9,TRBJ1-5,many,CASSLGEYSNQPQHF,TGTGCCAGCAGCCTAGGGGAGTATAGCAATCAGCCCCAGCATTTT
TRBD1,TRBV10-3,TRBJ2-3,many,CATRTGETDTQYF,TGTGCCACCCGGACAGGGGAAACAGATACGCAGTATTTT
.,TRBV7-7,TRBJ2-3,many,CASSPFRGKSTDTQYF,TGTGCCAGCAGCCCTTTCCGGGGGAAAAGCACAGATACGCAGTATTTT
TRBD1,TRBV7-9,TRBJ2-7,many,CASSRGTTGPNEQYF,TGTGCCAGCAGCCGGGGCACGACAGGGCCCAACGAGCAGTACTTC
.,TRBV5-1,TRBJ2-7,many,CASSAAYEQYF,TGCGCCAGCAGCGCGGCATATGAGCAGTACTTC
.,TRBV5-1,TRBJ2-5,many,CASSFDREDETQYF,TGCGCCAGCAGCTTTGACAGGGAGGACGAGACCCAGTACTTC
.,TRBV6-1,TRBJ1-2,many,CASSRTDNYGYTF,TGTGCCAGCAGTAGGACGGATAACTATGGCTACACCTTC
.,TRBV29-1,TRBJ1-2,many,CSVGAGLGGYTF,TGCAGCGTTGGGGCCGGGTTAGGCGGCTACACCTTC
.,TRBV29-1,TRBJ2-3,few,CSVDPAGTDTQYF,TGCAGCGTTGATCCCGCGGGCACAGATACGCAGTATTTT
.,TRBV2,TRBJ2-5,few,CARKLANQETQYF,TGTGCCAGGAAACTAGCAAACCAAGAGACCCAGTACTTC
.,TRBV5-6,TRBJ2-7,many,CASSFYSLSYEQYF,TGTGCCAGCAGCTTTTACTCCCTCTCCTACGAGCAGTACTTC
TRBD1,TRBV7-9,TRBJ1-2,few,CASSPGTGPRDGDTF,TGTGCCAGCAGCCCCGGGACAGGGCCGAGGGATGGCGACACCTTC
.,TRBV6-2/TRBV6-3,TRBJ1-1,.,CASSDSTEAFF,TGTGCCAGCAGTGACAGCACTGAAGCTTTCTTT
.,TRBV12-3/TRBV12-4,TRBJ1-1,many,CASTQSPNTEAFF,TGTGCCAGTACACAGAGTCCGAACACTGAAGCTTTCTTT
.,TRBV11-2,TRBJ2-1,many,CASSRRVDNEQFF,TGTGCCAGCAGCCGAAGAGTTGACAATGAGCAGTTCTTC
TRBD2,TRBV20-1,TRBJ2-5,many,CSARDWAPGAGGQEETQYF,TGCAGTGCTAGAGATTGGGCCCCCGGAGCGGGGGGCCAGGAAGAGACCCAGTACTTC
TRBD2,TRBV12-3/TRBV12-4,TRBJ2-5,.,CASSLNRGEETQYF,TGTGCCAGCAGTTTAAATCGGGGGGAAGAGACCCAGTACTTC
TRBD1,TRBV10-3,TRBJ2-2,many,CAISGTGEKSGELFF,TGTGCCATCAGCGGGACAGGGGAGAAGTCCGGGGAGCTGTTTTTT
.,TRBV6-2/TRBV6-3,TRBJ1-1,few,CASSYKQGFLTEAFF,TGTGCCAGCAGTTATAAGCAGGGATTCTTGACTGAAGCTTTCTTT
.,TRBV20-1,TRBJ1-4,few,CSARSLDEKLFF,TGCAGTGCTAGAAGCTTGGATGAAAAACTGTTTTTT
.,TRBV3-1,TRBJ1-2,.,CASSQVAGPESYGYTF,TGTGCCAGCAGCCAGGTGGCAGGGCCCGAGAGTTATGGCTACACCTTC
.,TRBV18,TRBJ1-4,.,CASSPPGASPTNEKLFF,TGTGCCAGCTCACCACCAGGTGCCAGTCCAACTAATGAAAAACTGTTTTTT
.,TRBV12-3/TRBV12-4,TRBJ1-4,few,CASSNKTGTNEKLFF,TGTGCCAGCAGCAACAAGACAGGCACTAATGAAAAACTGTTTTTT
TRBD1,TRBV3-1,TRBJ2-1,many,CASSQGDRVSFF,TGTGCCAGCAGCCAAGGGGACAGGGTCTCTTTCTTC
.,TRBV3-1,TRBJ2-5,many,CASSHAGDGETQYF,TGTGCCAGCAGCCATGCAGGGGACGGAGAGACCCAGTACTTC
.,TRBV12-3/TRBV12-4,TRBJ1-4,many,CASSRGPRENLFF,TGTGCCAGCAGCAGGGGTCCCAGGGAGAATCTGTTTTTT
TRBD1,TRBV19,TRBJ1-1,few,CASSIDHRGPRGTEAFF,TGTGCCAGTAGTATAGACCACAGGGGGCCAAGGGGCACTGAAGCTTTCTTT
.,TRBV29-1,TRBJ2-7,many,CSVANRSYEQYF,TGCAGCGTTGCGAACAGATCCTACGAGCAGTACTTC